Following are 10 T cell receptor beta chains from one sample sequenced in a study of shared clonotypes between healthy human individuals (dated by TCRdb to 2020 to 2021). To prepare the library, the immunoSEQ multiplex PCR assay was applied. TCRdb took this table from immuneACCESS and kept in-frame rearrangements with V and J called. Such tables lack part of the clones; where checked against another copy, unresolved V genes explain under half of the gap, and the rest is unexplained. This sample is represented by some 360,000 clones; 73% of them were singletons. The ten largest clones capture 10% of the sample. Sequenced sample: memory CD4+ T cells sorted from blood. The sample's cell subset or site label is to be understood as: CD45RA-negative fraction. These receptors were collected from a young man in good health.

The V and J genes are TRBV19 and TRBJ2-2, with 11 nucleotides matching TRBD2. The germline V gene has CDR1 LNHDA and CDR2 SQIVND (reference sequence). J was trimmed by 4 bases and V by 8 bases; bases with no gene match: 12. There are 17 residues in the CDR3. As DNA, the CDR3 is TGTGCCAGTTCCCCTTTAGCGGGAGGGATTTCCACCGGGGAGCTGTTTTTT. Translation gives CASSPLAGGISTGELFF.

The V and J genes are TRBV5-4 and TRBJ1-2; D is possibly TRBD1 (5 bases). Germline V gives CDR1 SGHNT, CDR2 YYREEE (reference sequence). The CDR3 covers 14 residues. Trimming took off 2 bases at V and 3 bases at J, with 11 bases between the two ends. The chain's CDR3 is CASSFPDNDYGYTF. In nucleotides, the CDR3 is TGTGCCAGCAGCTTCCCGGACAACGACTATGGCTACACCTTC.

The genes are TRBV11-2 and TRBJ2-2; possible D gene TRBD1, 5 bases. V lost 5 bases and J lost 4, with 23 bases in between. The CDR3 is made up of 18 amino acids. The germline gives CDR1 SGHAT, CDR2 FQNNGV. CDR3 sequence reads: CASSLYGGYDSRTGELFF. CDR3 DNA sequence: TGTGCCAGCAGCCTATATGGCGGTTATGACAGTCGCACCGGGGAGCTGTTTTTT.

The chain couples TRBV11-3 to TRBJ2-1, with unresolved D. The ends were cut back, 5 bases at V and 0 bases at J, with 11 bases in the middle. CDR1 is SGHNT, CDR2 YENEEA, per germline. The CDR3 has 15 residues. In DNA form, the CDR3 reads TGTGCCAGCAGCCCGAGGACGGCCTCCTACAATGAGCAGTTCTTC. This sequence encodes CASSPRTASYNEQFF.

The V gene is TRBV9, the J gene TRBJ2-1; D is ambiguous. The V gene's germline CDR1 is SGDLS and CDR2 YYNGEE. Trimming shortened V by 2 bases and J by 4 bases, and 13 bases separated the two germline ends. The CDR3 extends over 15 amino acids. In nucleotides, the CDR3 is TGTGCCAGCAGCGTTTTGGGGATGGGGTACAATGAGCAGTTCTTC. This codes for CASSVLGMGYNEQFF.

The rearrangement uses TRBV29-1 and TRBJ2-3; D not resolved. CDR3 length equals 11 residues. The germline gives CDR1 SQVTM, CDR2 ANQGSEA. V was shortened by 3 bases and J by 10 bases, with 11 bases between the two germline ends. CDR3: CSVEGKGPQYF. CDR3 bases: TGCAGCGTTGAGGGTAAGGGTCCGCAGTATTTT.

In its sample, this clone was seen once. This chain uses TRBV28 with TRBJ1-1; tentatively, D is TRBD1 (6 bases). Germline CDR1 reads MDHEN; CDR2 reads SYDVKM. V lost 7 bases to trimming and J lost 10 bases, with 13 bases between them. This CDR3 spans 11 amino acids. Here the CDR3 reads CASNKQGRAFF. CDR3 coding DNA: TGTGCCAGCAACAAACAGGGCCGAGCTTTCTTT.

The chain couples TRBV6-6 to TRBJ2-6; no firm D call. CDR3 length equals 14 residues. Looked up from germline, CDR1 is MNHNY and CDR2 is SVGAGI (reference sequence). V lost 6 bases and J lost 0, with 6 bases in between. The CDR3 is CASRGYSGANVLTF. For the CDR3, the DNA is TGTGCCAGCAGGGGATACTCTGGGGCCAACGTCCTGACTTTC.

The genes are TRBV4-2 and TRBJ1-2, with 9 bases matching TRBD1. The junction had 6 bases not matched to a gene; V was cut back by 5 bases and J by 5 bases. CDR1 and CDR2 (germline): LGHNA, YNFKEQ. The CDR3 covers 14 residues. As DNA, the CDR3 is TGTGCCAGCAGCGCCCGGGACAGGGAGTATGGCTACACCTTC. Its protein is CASSARDREYGYTF.

This chain links TRBV10-1 with TRBJ2-5; TRBD1 matches 8 bases. CDR3 length: 14 residues. J lost 1 base, V lost 10 bases, and 8 bases had no gene match. CDR1 and CDR2 from the germline V gene are WNHNN and SYGVQD (reference sequence). CDR3 amino acids: CATLPRGPQETQYF. CDR3 bases: TGCGCCACCCTCCCCAGGGGGCCCCAAGAGACCCAGTACTTC.